The 21 T cell receptor beta chains given below trace back to one sample, sequenced in a study of cytomegalovirus exposure and HLA in healthy donors. PCR employed 60 Vbeta and 13 Jbeta primers. Here immunoSEQ multiplex PCR was the method, and the copy in TCRdb shows in-frame clones only, minus some. The sample contains about 100,000 clones, under 80% of which appear only once. Material for sequencing was PBMCs. All receptors derive from a woman aged 45-65 years in good health and CMV-seropositive.

This CDR3 is CASSLGGILNTEAFF. Written as DNA, the CDR3 is TGTGCCAGCAGTTTAGGGGGGATCTTGAACACTGAAGCTTTCTTT. The rearrangement links TRBV27 to TRBJ1-1, with D possibly matching TRBD1 (5 bases). The ends were cut back, 2 bases at V and 0 bases at J, with 10 bases in the middle. This CDR3 spans 15 amino acids. In germline, CDR1 is MNHEY, CDR2 SMNVEV (reference sequence).

This clone appeared once. This chain uses TRBV5-6 with TRBJ2-4; maybe TRBD2 (5 bases). V was trimmed by 1 base and J by 0 bases, leaving 5 bases between them. CDR3 length equals 14 residues. Germline V gene lookup returns CDR1 SGHDT and CDR2 YYEEEE. CDR3 coding DNA: TGTGCCAGCAGCTTGCGGGGAGCCAAAAACATTCAGTACTTC. Translated: CASSLRGAKNIQYF. Using reference TRBV5-6 and TRBJ2-4 for the parts outside the CDR3, the full variable domain is DAGVTQSPTHLIKTRGQQVTLRCSPKSGHDTVSWYQQALGQGPQFIFQYYEEEERQRGNFPDRFSGHQFPNYSSELNVNALLLGDSALYLCASSLRGAKNIQYFGAGTRLSVL.

V is TRBV28 and J is TRBJ2-1; TRBD1 might be the D (6 bases). The CDR3 is 13 residues long. With 7 bases removed from V and 8 bases from J, the gap between germline ends came to 15 bases. The germline V gene has CDR1 MDHEN and CDR2 SYDVKM. CDR3 in DNA: TGTGCCAGCATGGGGACACCCAGGGATGAGCAGTTCTTC. This gives the protein CASMGTPRDEQFF.

The rearrangement links TRBV12-2 to TRBJ1-2; TRBD1, the table's D call, lacks a check against the DNA. TRBV12-2 is a pseudogene. This CDR3 contains 15 residues. As DNA, the CDR3 is TGTGCAAGTCGCTTAGCGCGGACAGGGGTTTATGGCTACACCTTC. It encodes CASRLARTGVYGYTF.

This clone appeared once. V is TRBV9 and J is TRBJ1-6; TRBD1 matches at 9 bases. The CDR3 consists of 18 residues. The junction had 8 bases not matched to a gene; V was cut back by 4 bases and J by 0 bases. From germline, CDR1 is SGDLS and CDR2 YYNGEE. The CDR3 protein is CASSRTGETSSYNSPLHF. For the CDR3, the DNA is TGTGCCAGCAGCCGGACAGGGGAGACAAGCTCCTATAATTCACCCCTCCACTTT.

This chain uses TRBV9 with TRBJ2-1; TRBD2 is a possible D gene (6 bases). CDR3 size: 14 residues. Trimming shortened V by 1 base and J by 9 bases, and 14 bases separated the two germline ends. Germline CDR1 is SGDLS and CDR2 is YYNGEE. The CDR3 sequence is CASSVMGEVAEQFF. The CDR3 coding sequence is TGTGCCAGCAGCGTAATGGGGGAGGTAGCTGAGCAGTTCTTC.

The V gene is TRBV19, the J gene TRBJ1-1; 8 bases match TRBD1. V trimming: 7 bases; J trimming: 4 bases; junction bases outside the gene matches: 17. Germline CDR1 reads LNHDA; CDR2 reads SQIVND (reference sequence). CDR3 length equals 17 residues. The CDR3 sequence is CASTPLDRGHLGTEAFF. In DNA, the CDR3 is TGTGCCAGTACCCCTCTCGACAGGGGTCACTTGGGCACTGAAGCTTTCTTT.

Remarks on this clone: Mismatch with germline at one junction end may stem from a read error. This chain links TRBV2 with TRBJ2-2; D is unresolved. Germline V gene sequence: CDR1 SNHLY, CDR2 FYNNEI. This CDR3 region has 14 residues. This chain's CDR3 is CASREDLNTGELFF. CDR3 in DNA: TGTGCCAGCAGGGAAGACTTGAACACCGGGGAGCTGTTTTTT. Combining the CDR3 with reference TRBV2 and TRBJ2-2 gives the whole variable domain EPEVTQTPSHQVTQMGQEVILRCVPISNHLYFYWYRQILGQKVEFLVSFYNNEISEKSEIFDDQFSVERPDGSNFTLKIRSTKLEDSAMYFCASREDLNTGELFFGEGSRLTVL.

The gene calls are TRBV5-6 and TRBJ1-6; 7 nucleotides align to TRBD1. The CDR3 is 15 residues long. The V and J ends lost 4 bases and 8 bases, in that order; junction bases with no gene match: 9. Germline V gene data show CDR1 as SGHDT and CDR2 as YYEEEE. CDR3 in DNA: TGTGCCAGCAGCCCGGCGGGGACAGATTATTCACCCCTCCACTTT. Translating it yields CASSPAGTDYSPLHF.

This chain connects TRBV5-1 to TRBJ2-7, with D possibly TRBD1 on 6 matching bases. V shed 0 bases and J shed 7 bases, with 14 bases lying between them. Germline loops: CDR1 SGHRS, CDR2 YFSETQ. The CDR3 runs to 14 residues. The CDR3 protein is CASSLDRVAWEQYF. CDR3 DNA: TGCGCCAGCAGCTTGGACAGGGTTGCCTGGGAGCAGTACTTC.

This chain connects TRBV2 to TRBJ2-7; D perhaps matches TRBD2 (6 bases). The ends were cut back, 1 base at V and 5 bases at J, with 9 bases in the middle. Germline V CDR1 and CDR2: SNHLY, FYNNEI. The CDR3 runs 13 residues. CDR3 amino acids: CASSEGWGDEQYF. The CDR3 DNA is TGTGCCAGCAGTGAAGGTTGGGGGGACGAGCAGTACTTC.

This clone appeared a few times. V usage is TRBV7-9 and J usage is TRBJ2-1; D gene unclear. Between the trimmed V and J ends, which lost 1 base and 8 bases, there was a span of 15 bases. This CDR3 has 15 residues. Germline V gene data show CDR1 as SEHNR and CDR2 as FQNEAQ (reference sequence). The CDR3 loop reads CASSLESWMGDEQFF. The CDR3, as DNA: TGTGCCAGCAGCTTAGAGTCTTGGATGGGCGATGAGCAGTTCTTC.

This chain uses TRBV30 with TRBJ1-1; D may be TRBD1 (6 bases). This CDR3 comprises 14 residues. Germline V gene lookup returns CDR1 GTSNPN and CDR2 SVGIG (reference sequence). V was clipped by 2 bases and J by 11 bases, with 21 bases between them. This CDR3 reads CAWSKGSAGVGAFF. CDR3 DNA: TGTGCCTGGAGTAAGGGGTCGGCAGGGGTTGGGGCTTTCTTT.

The V call is TRBV2, the J call TRBJ1-2; no clear D gene. Germline lookup yields CDR1 SNHLY and CDR2 FYNNEI. The CDR3 has 14 residues. Trimming removed 4 bases from V and 0 bases from J, with 9 bases in between. The CDR3 coding sequence is TGTGCCAGCAGTGGTTGGAGTTCTAACTATGGCTACACCTTC. It is translated as CASSGWSSNYGYTF.

The table lists this clone with a few counts. This chain joins TRBV6-5 and TRBJ1-1; D not certain. Germline-derived CDR1 and CDR2 are MNHEY and SVGAGI. CDR3 size: 14 residues. V was shortened by 2 bases and J by 1 base, with 8 bases between the two germline ends. CDR3 protein: CASSYGSGNTEAFF. CDR3 DNA sequence: TGTGCCAGCAGTTACGGGTCAGGGAACACTGAAGCTTTCTTT.

The rearrangement uses TRBV5-1 and TRBJ2-2; 8 positions match TRBD2. The germline gives CDR1 SGHRS, CDR2 YFSETQ. This CDR3 is built from 15 residues. J gave up 4 bases and V 3 bases, and 5 bases lay outside the gene matches. This chain's CDR3 is CASSSGGPGTGELFF. The DNA for the CDR3 is TGCGCCAGCAGCTCGGGAGGGCCGGGCACCGGGGAGCTGTTTTTT.

V gene TRBV5-1 combines with J gene TRBJ1-1; 10 bases fit TRBD1. The V gene's germline CDR1 is SGHRS and CDR2 YFSETQ. This CDR3 has 17 amino acids. V was clipped by 0 bases and J by 1 base; unmatched bases: 6. The CDR3 spells CASSLATGGKRNTEAFF. The CDR3 bases are TGCGCCAGCAGCTTGGCGACAGGGGGCAAGAGGAACACTGAAGCTTTCTTT.

This clone was counted only a few times. CDR3 bases: TGTGCCAGCAGCTCGGGTTTGACATGGGAGTCCGCTGAAGCTTTCTTT. Protein product: CASSSGLTWESAEAFF. The V and J genes are TRBV13 and TRBJ1-1; no firm D call. Germline V gene sequence: CDR1 PRHDT, CDR2 FYEKMQ (reference sequence). The CDR3 totals 16 residues. V lost 4 bases to trimming and J lost 6 bases, with 21 bases between them.

The gene calls are TRBV7-3 and TRBJ1-3, with a possible D match to TRBD1 (6 bases). Germline V gene lookup returns CDR1 SGHTA and CDR2 FQGTGA. The V and J ends lost 2 bases and 4 bases respectively, with 6 bases between them. This CDR3 has 13 residues. CDR3 amino acids: CASSLGTGNTIYF. As DNA, the CDR3 is TGTGCCAGCAGCTTAGGGACAGGAAACACCATATATTTT.

The chain links TRBV5-4 to TRBJ1-1, with a tentative D call TRBD1 (6 bases). Trimming stripped 0 bases from V and 3 bases from J, with 12 bases between. From germline, CDR1 is SGHNT and CDR2 YYREEE (reference sequence). The CDR3 is 15 residues long. CDR3 loop: CASSLDPTGYTEAFF. The CDR3 nucleotides are TGTGCCAGCAGCTTGGACCCGACAGGTTACACTGAAGCTTTCTTT.

The rearrangement uses TRBV9 and TRBJ2-5; TRBD1 matches at 8 bases. The CDR3 covers 16 residues. J lost 4 bases, V lost 0 bases, and 8 bases had no gene match. Germline-derived CDR1 and CDR2 are SGDLS and YYNGEE. In DNA form, the CDR3 reads TGTGCCAGCAGCGTAGAAGGCAGGGGGACAGGAGAGACCCAGTACTTC. Its translation: CASSVEGRGTGETQYF.